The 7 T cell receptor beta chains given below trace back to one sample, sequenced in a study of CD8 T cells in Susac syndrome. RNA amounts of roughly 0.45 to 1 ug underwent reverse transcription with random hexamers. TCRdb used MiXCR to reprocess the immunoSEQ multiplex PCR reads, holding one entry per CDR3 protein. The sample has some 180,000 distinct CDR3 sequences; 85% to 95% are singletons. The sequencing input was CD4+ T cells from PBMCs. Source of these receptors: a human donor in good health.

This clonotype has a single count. The CDR3 bases are TGTGCCAGTAGTATACCCACAGGGGCAGGGGCCAACGTCCTGACTTTC. It encodes CASSIPTGAGANVLTF. This chain joins TRBV19 and TRBJ2-6, with 7 nucleotides matching TRBD1. Germline trimming cut 2 bases from V and 4 bases from J; bases unmatched to any gene: 5. Germline-derived CDR1 and CDR2 are LNHDA and SQIVND (reference sequence). The CDR3 is 16 residues long.

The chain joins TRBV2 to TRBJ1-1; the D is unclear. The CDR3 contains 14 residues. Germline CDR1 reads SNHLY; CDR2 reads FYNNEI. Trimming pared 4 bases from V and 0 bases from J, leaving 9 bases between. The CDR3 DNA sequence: TGTGCCAGCAGTGCCAGGAGCTTGAACACTGAAGCTTTCTTT. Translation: CASSARSLNTEAFF.

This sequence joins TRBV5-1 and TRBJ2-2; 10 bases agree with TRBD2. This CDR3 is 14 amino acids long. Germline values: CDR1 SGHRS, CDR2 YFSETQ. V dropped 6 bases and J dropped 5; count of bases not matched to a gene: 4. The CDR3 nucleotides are TGCGCCAGCATAGCGGGGGGCCGGACCGGGGAGCTGTTTTTT. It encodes CASIAGGRTGELFF.

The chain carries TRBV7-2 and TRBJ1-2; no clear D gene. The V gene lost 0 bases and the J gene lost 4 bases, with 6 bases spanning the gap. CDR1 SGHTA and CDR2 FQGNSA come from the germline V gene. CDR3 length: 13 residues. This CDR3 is CASSLALRYGYTF. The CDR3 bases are TGTGCCAGCAGCTTAGCACTCCGCTATGGCTACACCTTC.

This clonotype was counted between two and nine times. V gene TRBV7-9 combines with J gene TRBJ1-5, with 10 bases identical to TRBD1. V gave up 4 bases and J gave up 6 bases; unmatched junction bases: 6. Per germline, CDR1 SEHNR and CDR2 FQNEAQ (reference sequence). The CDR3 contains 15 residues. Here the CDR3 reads CASSSDRGPGQPQHF. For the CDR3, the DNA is TGTGCCAGCAGCTCCGACAGGGGGCCAGGTCAGCCCCAGCATTTT.

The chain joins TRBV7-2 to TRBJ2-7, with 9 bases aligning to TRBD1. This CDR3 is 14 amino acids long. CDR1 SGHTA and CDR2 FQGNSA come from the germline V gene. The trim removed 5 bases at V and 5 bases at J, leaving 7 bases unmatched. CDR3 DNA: TGTGCCAGCAGCCTTCCCGGGACAGGGAACGAGCAGTACTTC. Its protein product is CASSLPGTGNEQYF.

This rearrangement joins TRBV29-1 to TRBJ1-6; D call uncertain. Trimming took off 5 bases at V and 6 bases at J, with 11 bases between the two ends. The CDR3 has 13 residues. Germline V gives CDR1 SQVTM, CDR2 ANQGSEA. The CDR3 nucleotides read TGCAGCGTTTCGGCCGCCTTTAATTCACCCCTCCACTTT. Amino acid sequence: CSVSAAFNSPLHF.